This is a list of T cell receptor beta chains from one sample in a study of T and B cells in COVID-19 patients. MiXCR, run by TCRdb on the multiplex PCR reads, gives a single entry per CDR3 protein. The sample yields approximately 26,000 distinct CDR3 sequences, about 30% seen once. The specimen sequenced was blood. The source is a human donor who had recovered from COVID-19. CDR3s include the opening cysteine and the closing phenylalanine or tryptophan. The D gene is left open where the match is weak. A clone size is listed for some rows: how often the clone was seen (once, few, many), or a class if it is expanded.

D gene	J gene	V gene	clone size	CDR3 DNA	CDR3 protein
NA	TRBJ2-3	TRBV7-2	few	TGTGCCAGTAACAGGAACTTTGGCACAGATACGCAGTATTTT	CASNRNFGTDTQYF
NA	TRBJ2-1	TRBV27	few	TGTGCCAGCAGTCTAAGGGTTGGGTCGTCCAATGAGCAGTTCTTC	CASSLRVGSSNEQFF
TRBD1	TRBJ1-6	TRBV27	few	TGTGCCAGCAGCTCCGGGACAGGGGGGCGTTCACCCCTCCACTTT	CASSSGTGGRSPLHF
TRBD2	TRBJ2-1	TRBV27	NA	TGTGCCAGCACCACAAGAGCGGGAGGGTACAATGAGCAGTTCTTC	CASTTRAGGYNEQFF
NA	TRBJ1-1	TRBV29-1	medium-sized	TGCAGCGTAGGGAGAGGGACTGAAGCTTTCTTT	CSVGRGTEAFF
NA	TRBJ2-7	TRBV30	NA	TGTGCCTGGGTTAAGACAGATTACGAGCAGTACTTT	CAWVKTDYEQYF
TRBD2	TRBJ2-2	TRBV5-1	few	TGCGCCAGCAGCTACCGTCCCGGTGGGCGGGAGAGGGTACACGGGGAGCTGTTTTTT	CASSYRPGGRERVHGELFF
TRBD1	TRBJ2-1	TRBV7-6	NA	TGTGCCAGCAGCTTAGGGGACAGGGGCGATGAGCAGTTCTTC	CASSLGDRGDEQFF
NA	TRBJ1-2	TRBV29-1	medium-sized	TGCAGCGTTGCCCTTGGAGAGCTCTATGGCTACACCTTC	CSVALGELYGYTF
TRBD1	TRBJ1-1	TRBV5-5	NA	TGCGCCAGCAGCTTGGGGGGGGGACAGGTGAACACTGAAGCTTTCTTT	CASSLGGGQVNTEAFF
TRBD2	TRBJ2-2	TRBV20-1	NA	TGCAGTGCTAGTTTAGCGGGAGGGATAATTCGGTCGGGGGAGCTGTTTTTT	CSASLAGGIIRSGELFF
NA	TRBJ2-1	TRBV11-1	NA	TGTGCCAGCAGCTTAGAAGGGACTTCTAACAATGAGCAGTTCTTC	CASSLEGTSNNEQFF
NA	TRBJ2-7	TRBV18	few	TGTGCCAGCTCACCACCGGCAGGGAGAGGCACACCCTACGAGCAGTACTTC	CASSPPAGRGTPYEQYF
NA	TRBJ1-3	TRBV19	NA	TGTGCCAGTAGGGCTCCCTCTGGAAACACCACATATTTT	CASRAPSGNTTYF
NA	TRBJ2-3	TRBV11-1	many	TGTGCCAGCAGCCCGACTAAAATAAATTCAGATACGCAGTATTTT	CASSPTKINSDTQYF
NA	TRBJ1-5	TRBV6-2/TRBV6-3	few	TGTGCCAGCAGTTACACCCATCAGGGGATGTTACGGAACAATCAGCCCCAGCATTTT	CASSYTHQGMLRNNQPQHF
TRBD2	TRBJ2-1	TRBV7-9	few	TGTGCCAGCAGCTTAGGAGGCGGGGGACCCCCGGGGGGGGAGCAGTTCTTC	CASSLGGGGPPGGEQFF
NA	TRBJ2-7	TRBV5-6	few	TGTGCCAGCAGCTTGGGCTTCGGAAACTACGAGCAGTACTTC	CASSLGFGNYEQYF
NA	TRBJ1-6	TRBV29-1	medium-sized	TGCAGCGTCCCGGGACAAGGGGATTCACCCCTCCACTTT	CSVPGQGDSPLHF
TRBD1	TRBJ1-3	TRBV24-1	few	TGTGCCACCAGTGAGGGGACAGGGGGAAACACCATATATTTT	CATSEGTGGNTIYF
TRBD2	TRBJ2-5	TRBV6-1	NA	TGTGCCAGCAGTGAGTCGGGGGGGCGACAGACCCAGTACTTC	CASSESGGRQTQYF
NA	TRBJ1-2	TRBV18	NA	TGTGCCAGCTCACCCTCAACTGACTATGGCTACACCTTC	CASSPSTDYGYTF